This T cell receptor beta chain stems from a study of monozygotic twins with inflammatory bowel disease. With respect to this clonotype: Its antigen is undetermined.

Whole-study findings and limits: No separation of different T cell subtypes was possible. Versus healthy twins, IBD patients showed fewer clonotypes shared with others, especially with disease activity.

TCRdb reanalyzed the 5' RACE reads, giving one entry per CDR3 protein sequence and no DNA. The record lists roughly 200,000 distinct CDR3 sequences, of which the ten most abundant hold roughly 1.5%. CDR1 and CDR2 (germline): SEHNR, FQNEAQ (reference sequence). The CDR3 has 16 residues. The chain employs TRBV7-9 and TRBJ2-7; TCRdb's D call, TRBD2, is unchecked because there is no DNA. The sequencing input was blood. The TCR was taken from a human donor with ulcerative colitis or Crohn's disease, or a healthy co-twin of an affected twin (not recorded which). The CDR3 loop reads CASSHPTPATSYEQYF.